Listed here is a single T cell receptor beta chain. Its antigen is not known. V lost 2 bases to trimming and J lost 4 bases; unmatched junction nucleotides: 2. CDR3 size: 15 residues. Germline CDR1 is SNHLY and CDR2 is FYNNEI. This record belongs to a study of beta chain features in type 1 diabetes. Every bit of the isolated RNA underwent reverse transcription, so sequencing read expressed TCRB transcripts. This table comes from immunoSEQ multiplex PCR, and its TCRdb copy is limited to in-frame clones, with some not included. The sample carries 300,000 to 350,000 clones, 9.3% recorded once. Study-level findings and limits: The study found moderately but significantly shorter TCRB CDR3s in all four CD4+ subsets of Type 1 diabetes patients.

The source is a man aged 30 to 45 with type 1 diabetes. The rearrangement uses TRBV2 and TRBJ2-1; 10 bases map to TRBD2. Sequenced sample: central memory CD4+ T cells from blood. The CDR3 nucleotides read TGTGCCAGCAGTGAACAACTAGCGGGGTACAATGAGCAGTTCTTC. Translated, it gives CASSEQLAGYNEQFF.